This T cell receptor (beta chain) was obtained from a study of cytomegalovirus exposure and HLA in healthy donors. Background on the study: An analysis done earlier identified fewer than 140 million unique TCR beta sequences from about 179 million T cells. Falling in the Caucasian-associated ancestry cluster were roughly 80% of around 370 genotyped donors. Whole-study results and caveats: According to an earlier analysis, most TCR beta V segments yielded productive rearrangements about 87% or about 30% of the time.

A few counts support this clone. The antigen is unknown. The PCR had 60 Vbeta and 13 Jbeta primers. Some clones are missing from TCRdb's copy, which holds only in-frame ones; the method was immunoSEQ multiplex PCR. The sample has 150,000 to 180,000 clones, over 65% seen once; the top ten hold approximately 2.1%. CDR1 is SGHTA and CDR2 is FQGNSA in the germline V gene. The CDR3 spans 15 residues. Trimming stripped 1 base from V and 0 bases from J, with 4 bases between. The material sequenced was PBMCs. The clonotype was recovered from a young man in good health and CMV-seronegative. The rearrangement links TRBV7-2 to TRBJ2-6; D not certain. The CDR3 bases are TGTGCCAGCAGCTTAGAGAGCTCTGGGGCCAACGTCCTGACTTTC. It specifies CASSLESSGANVLTF.